This T cell receptor beta chain was profiled in a study of blood T cell repertoires in COVID-19. This clone came up a few times. The length of the CDR3 is 15 residues. Germline-derived CDR1 and CDR2 are SGHTA and FQGNSA. V dropped 3 bases and J dropped 0 bases, with 9 bases sitting between them. Only in-frame clones appear in the TCRdb table, and some are missing; sequencing was by immunoSEQ multiplex PCR. Counted here are some 260,000 clones, around four fifths occurring once; the ten biggest clones make up over 3%. The chain has TRBV7-2 and TRBJ2-1; D ambiguous. Sequenced input: peripheral blood. The TCR sequence derives from a woman aged 40 to 49 with active or convalescent COVID-19. The CDR3 sequence: CASSLLASSYNEQFF. CDR3 nucleotides: TGTGCCAGCAGCTTGCTCGCCAGCTCCTACAATGAGCAGTTCTTC.